Listed below are T cell receptor beta chains from one sample, sequenced in a study of sequential checkpoint blockade in melanoma. Clones were read by immunoSEQ multiplex PCR, and TCRdb kept only the in-frame ones, dropping some. This table has 15,000 to 20,000 clones, over 75% appearing once. The source material was CD8+ T cells sorted from blood (inferred from file names), sampled from a patient given nivolumab and ipilimumab in sequence. All receptors come from a human donor with melanoma. The CDR3 runs from the conserved cysteine through the conserved F or W. Each record gives: J gene, clone size, D gene, V gene, CDR3 DNA, CDR3 protein. A D gene is named only where the DNA matches it firmly. A clone size is listed for some rows: how often the clone was seen (once, few, many), or a class if it is expanded.

j_gene: TRBJ2-1
abundance: few
d_gene: -
v_gene: TRBV19
CDR3nt: TGTGCCAGTAGTACCCGTGGGGGGACCTCCTACAATGAGCAGTTCTTC
CDR3aa: CASSTRGGTSYNEQFF

j_gene: TRBJ2-1
abundance: -
d_gene: TRBD1
v_gene: TRBV25-1
CDR3nt: TGTGCCGTTGGGGACAGGGCGTACAATGAGCAGTTCTTC
CDR3aa: CAVGDRAYNEQFF

j_gene: TRBJ2-2
abundance: -
d_gene: TRBD2
v_gene: TRBV7-9
CDR3nt: TGTGCCAGCAGCTCACTTGGCGGGGGATGGACCGGGGAGCTGTTTTTT
CDR3aa: CASSSLGGGWTGELFF

j_gene: TRBJ1-5
abundance: -
d_gene: -
v_gene: TRBV6-5
CDR3nt: TGTGCCAGCAGTTACGGGGAGGGCAATCAGCCCCAGCATTTT
CDR3aa: CASSYGEGNQPQHF

j_gene: TRBJ1-5
abundance: few
d_gene: -
v_gene: TRBV15
CDR3nt: TGTGCCACCAGCAGAGCGGGTGGGAGCGGCAATCAGCCCCAGCATTTT
CDR3aa: CATSRAGGSGNQPQHF

j_gene: TRBJ2-1
abundance: -
d_gene: TRBD2
v_gene: TRBV25-1
CDR3nt: TGTGCCAGCAGTGAAGTCGGGGGACTACACAATGAGCAGTTCTTC
CDR3aa: CASSEVGGLHNEQFF

j_gene: TRBJ2-1
abundance: -
d_gene: -
v_gene: TRBV29-1
CDR3nt: TGCAGCGTTGAATTACTAGTTGGGCCATACAATGAGCAGTTCTTC
CDR3aa: CSVELLVGPYNEQFF

j_gene: TRBJ2-2
abundance: -
d_gene: TRBD2
v_gene: TRBV6-4
CDR3nt: TGTGCCAGCAGTGTCAGTACTAGCGGATTCAACACCGGGGAGCTGTTTTTT
CDR3aa: CASSVSTSGFNTGELFF

j_gene: TRBJ2-5
abundance: -
d_gene: -
v_gene: TRBV13
CDR3nt: TGTGCCAGCAGCGCCGGGGGTAGTAGGGAGCAGTACTTC
CDR3aa: CASSAGGSREQYF

j_gene: TRBJ1-2
abundance: few
d_gene: -
v_gene: TRBV28
CDR3nt: TGTGCCAGCACCACAGACGGCTTAGCTAACTATGGCTACACCTTC
CDR3aa: CASTTDGLANYGYTF

j_gene: TRBJ2-3
abundance: -
d_gene: TRBD2
v_gene: TRBV9
CDR3nt: TGTGCCAGCAGCGCCCCCGGCGGGAGTACGCAGTATTTT
CDR3aa: CASSAPGGSTQYF

j_gene: TRBJ2-2
abundance: -
d_gene: TRBD2
v_gene: TRBV4-1
CDR3nt: TGCGCCAGCAGCCAAGATACCGCGGGGGGCAACACCGGGGAGCTGTTTTTT
CDR3aa: CASSQDTAGGNTGELFF

j_gene: TRBJ1-6
abundance: -
d_gene: TRBD1
v_gene: TRBV6-4
CDR3nt: TGTGCCAGCAGTGACTCGACAGGGCCAAATTCACCCCTCCACTTT
CDR3aa: CASSDSTGPNSPLHF

j_gene: TRBJ1-2
abundance: -
d_gene: -
v_gene: TRBV15
CDR3nt: TGTGCCACCAGCAGAGATCGGGAGGAATTCTATGGCTACACCTTC
CDR3aa: CATSRDREEFYGYTF

j_gene: TRBJ2-7
abundance: few
d_gene: -
v_gene: TRBV6-5
CDR3nt: TGTGCCAGCAGTTACATCCCCCGGGAGCAGTACTTC
CDR3aa: CASSYIPREQYF

j_gene: TRBJ2-7
abundance: -
d_gene: TRBD2
v_gene: TRBV6-1
CDR3nt: TGTGCCAGCAGTGAACGGTTTCGGGAGGCCGAGCAGTACTTC
CDR3aa: CASSERFREAEQYF

j_gene: TRBJ1-1
abundance: -
d_gene: -
v_gene: TRBV19
CDR3nt: TGTGCCAGTACTCCGCGAAGGGAGGTCACTGAAGCTTTCTTT
CDR3aa: CASTPRREVTEAFF

j_gene: TRBJ2-1
abundance: -
d_gene: TRBD2
v_gene: TRBV6-1
CDR3nt: TGTGCCAGCATCGCGGGAGAGGTTTCCTACAATGAGCAGTTCTTC
CDR3aa: CASIAGEVSYNEQFF

j_gene: TRBJ2-1
abundance: few
d_gene: -
v_gene: TRBV28
CDR3nt: TGTGCCAGCAGTCCTCGGGGAACTGAGCAGTTCTTC
CDR3aa: CASSPRGTEQFF

j_gene: TRBJ2-2
abundance: -
d_gene: -
v_gene: TRBV6-5
CDR3nt: TGTGCCAGCAGTTACGTCAGGACCGGGGAGCTGTTTTTT
CDR3aa: CASSYVRTGELFF

j_gene: TRBJ2-3
abundance: once
d_gene: -
v_gene: TRBV7-6
CDR3nt: TGTGCCAGCAGCTTAGAGCCAGGGTTAGACGCAGATACGCAGTATTTT
CDR3aa: CASSLEPGLDADTQYF

j_gene: TRBJ2-7
abundance: -
d_gene: TRBD2
v_gene: TRBV7-9
CDR3nt: TGTGCCAGCAGCTCAGAGGTGGGACTAGCGGGGGTGGAGCAGTACTTC
CDR3aa: CASSSEVGLAGVEQYF

j_gene: TRBJ2-5
abundance: few
d_gene: -
v_gene: TRBV19
CDR3nt: TGTGCCAGTAGTCCCCAGGGGGAGGCAGAGACCCAGTACTTC
CDR3aa: CASSPQGEAETQYF

j_gene: TRBJ2-1
abundance: -
d_gene: TRBD1
v_gene: TRBV19
CDR3nt: TGTGCCAGTAGGGGACAGGGATTCTACAATGAGCAGTTCTTC
CDR3aa: CASRGQGFYNEQFF

j_gene: TRBJ2-2
abundance: -
d_gene: -
v_gene: TRBV12-2
CDR3nt: TGTGCAAGTCGCCTCTCCGGGGGGGTCACGAACACCGGGGAGCTGTTTTTT
CDR3aa: CASRLSGGVTNTGELFF

j_gene: TRBJ2-1
abundance: -
d_gene: TRBD2
v_gene: TRBV5-1
CDR3nt: TGCGCCAGCAGCTCCTCCGGGGGGGTGTACAATGAGCAGTTCTTC
CDR3aa: CASSSSGGVYNEQFF

j_gene: TRBJ2-2
abundance: -
d_gene: TRBD1
v_gene: TRBV27
CDR3nt: TGTGCCAGCAGTCTAGGAGGGACAGGGGGTCGAACCGGGGAGCTGTTTTTT
CDR3aa: CASSLGGTGGRTGELFF

j_gene: TRBJ1-1
abundance: -
d_gene: TRBD1
v_gene: TRBV5-4
CDR3nt: TGTGCCAGCAGTTATCCCCAGGGGGCGAACACTGAAGCTTTCTTT
CDR3aa: CASSYPQGANTEAFF

j_gene: TRBJ2-1
abundance: -
d_gene: TRBD1
v_gene: TRBV5-6
CDR3nt: TGTGCCAGCAGCCCGGGACAGGGGGCAGGGAATGAGCAGTTCTTC
CDR3aa: CASSPGQGAGNEQFF

j_gene: TRBJ2-7
abundance: -
d_gene: -
v_gene: TRBV29-1
CDR3nt: TGCAGCGTTGAAGCCGAAGAGGGAATCTCATACGAGCAGTACTTC
CDR3aa: CSVEAEEGISYEQYF

j_gene: TRBJ2-1
abundance: -
d_gene: TRBD1
v_gene: TRBV7-9
CDR3nt: TGTGCCAGCAGCCCTCAAGAGGGACAGGGCAATGAGCAGTTCTTC
CDR3aa: CASSPQEGQGNEQFF

j_gene: TRBJ1-3
abundance: -
d_gene: -
v_gene: TRBV7-9
CDR3nt: TGTGCCAGCAGAAGTCTGCCGAGCTCTGGAAACACCATATATTTT
CDR3aa: CASRSLPSSGNTIYF

j_gene: TRBJ2-7
abundance: once
d_gene: -
v_gene: TRBV29-1
CDR3nt: TGCAGCGTAGTCCAGAACTACGAGCAGTACTTC
CDR3aa: CSVVQNYEQYF

j_gene: TRBJ2-5
abundance: -
d_gene: -
v_gene: TRBV4-3
CDR3nt: TGCGCCAGCAGCCAAGAGATAATAGCCCAAGAGACCCAGTACTTC
CDR3aa: CASSQEIIAQETQYF

j_gene: TRBJ1-1
abundance: medium-sized
d_gene: -
v_gene: TRBV19
CDR3nt: TGTGCCAGTAGTTTGGGGCAGGAAGTTGAAGCTTTCTTT
CDR3aa: CASSLGQEVEAFF

j_gene: TRBJ2-1
abundance: few
d_gene: TRBD1
v_gene: TRBV27
CDR3nt: TGTGCCAGCAGTGAGTGGGGGACAGGGGGCGTCAATGAGCAGTTCTTC
CDR3aa: CASSEWGTGGVNEQFF

j_gene: TRBJ1-5
abundance: few
d_gene: -
v_gene: TRBV27
CDR3nt: TGTGCCAGCAGTTATACAGGGATTGGCAATCAGCCCCAGCATTTT
CDR3aa: CASSYTGIGNQPQHF

j_gene: TRBJ1-1
abundance: -
d_gene: -
v_gene: TRBV5-8
CDR3nt: TGTGCCAGCAGCCCCTGGACAGCGAACACTGAAGCTTTCTTT
CDR3aa: CASSPWTANTEAFF

j_gene: TRBJ1-4
abundance: -
d_gene: -
v_gene: TRBV4-1
CDR3nt: TGCGCCAGCAGCCTCACCCAAGGGGGTGGGGAAAAACTGTTTTTT
CDR3aa: CASSLTQGGGEKLFF

j_gene: TRBJ2-2
abundance: -
d_gene: TRBD1
v_gene: TRBV7-2
CDR3nt: TGTGCCAGCGCCGGTTTCTGGGACAGGGCGAACACCGGGGAGCTGTTTTTT
CDR3aa: CASAGFWDRANTGELFF

j_gene: TRBJ2-5
abundance: -
d_gene: -
v_gene: TRBV21-1
CDR3nt: TGTGACACGCACCTCGGGGGGTATGAGACCCAGTACTTC
CDR3aa: CDTHLGGYETQYF

j_gene: TRBJ1-2
abundance: once
d_gene: -
v_gene: TRBV5-5
CDR3nt: TGTGCCAGCAGCTTGATCGACAGAGACTATGGCTACACCTTC
CDR3aa: CASSLIDRDYGYTF

j_gene: TRBJ2-1
abundance: -
d_gene: TRBD1
v_gene: TRBV27
CDR3nt: TGTGCCAGCAGTTTATCGGGACAGATCTCCTACAATGAGCAGTTCTTC
CDR3aa: CASSLSGQISYNEQFF

j_gene: TRBJ1-5
abundance: few
d_gene: -
v_gene: TRBV5-6
CDR3nt: TGTGCCAGCGGGGGGTTTAATCAGCCCCAGCATTTT
CDR3aa: CASGGFNQPQHF

j_gene: TRBJ1-1
abundance: -
d_gene: -
v_gene: TRBV30
CDR3nt: TGTGCCTGGAGTGTTGCGGCTGAAGCTTTCTTT
CDR3aa: CAWSVAAEAFF

j_gene: TRBJ2-5
abundance: -
d_gene: -
v_gene: TRBV15
CDR3nt: TGTGCCACCAGCAGAGATAAGGCAGGAAGAGAGACCCAGTACTTC
CDR3aa: CATSRDKAGRETQYF

j_gene: TRBJ1-2
abundance: -
d_gene: TRBD1
v_gene: TRBV7-9
CDR3nt: TGTGCCAGCAGCTTTGGACAGGGGGCAGATGGCTACACCTTC
CDR3aa: CASSFGQGADGYTF

j_gene: TRBJ2-1
abundance: -
d_gene: TRBD2
v_gene: TRBV6-6
CDR3nt: TGTGCCAGCAGTTATAGCAGGACTAGCGATGAGCAGTTCTTC
CDR3aa: CASSYSRTSDEQFF

j_gene: TRBJ2-7
abundance: -
d_gene: -
v_gene: TRBV19
CDR3nt: TGTGCCAGTAGTATAGTTTCCGGGACCTACGAGCAGTACTTC
CDR3aa: CASSIVSGTYEQYF

j_gene: TRBJ2-7
abundance: -
d_gene: TRBD1
v_gene: TRBV6-5
CDR3nt: TGTGCCAGCAGTCCGGGGACAGGGTCCTACGAGCAGTACTTC
CDR3aa: CASSPGTGSYEQYF

j_gene: TRBJ2-7
abundance: -
d_gene: -
v_gene: TRBV11-2
CDR3nt: TGTGCCAGCAGTCATCATTTGCGGTCGGAGTACGAGCAGTACTTC
CDR3aa: CASSHHLRSEYEQYF

j_gene: TRBJ2-7
abundance: -
d_gene: -
v_gene: TRBV27
CDR3nt: TGTGCCAGCAGTCCAGCCAGGCCGACCTACGAGCAGTACTTC
CDR3aa: CASSPARPTYEQYF

j_gene: TRBJ2-7
abundance: -
d_gene: -
v_gene: TRBV2
CDR3nt: TGTGCCAGCAGCGAACGACTTTGGGATAGCGGAGACTACGAGCAGTACTTC
CDR3aa: CASSERLWDSGDYEQYF

j_gene: TRBJ2-1
abundance: -
d_gene: -
v_gene: TRBV27
CDR3nt: TGTGCCAGCAGTTTCCTAGGCAGCAACAATGAGCAGTTCTTC
CDR3aa: CASSFLGSNNEQFF